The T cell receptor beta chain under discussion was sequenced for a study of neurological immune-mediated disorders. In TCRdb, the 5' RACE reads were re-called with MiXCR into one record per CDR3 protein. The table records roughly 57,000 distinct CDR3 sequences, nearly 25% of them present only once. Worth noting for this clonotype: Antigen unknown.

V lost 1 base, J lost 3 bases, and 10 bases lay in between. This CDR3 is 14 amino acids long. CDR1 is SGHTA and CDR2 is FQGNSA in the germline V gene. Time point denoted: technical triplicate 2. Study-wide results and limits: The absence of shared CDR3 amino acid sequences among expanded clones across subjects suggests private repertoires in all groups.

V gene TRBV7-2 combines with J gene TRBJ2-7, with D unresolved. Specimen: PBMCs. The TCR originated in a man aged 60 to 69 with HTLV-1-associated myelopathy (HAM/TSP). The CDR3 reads CASSLVGGDYEQYF. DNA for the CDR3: TGTGCCAGCAGCTTAGTAGGTGGCGACTACGAGCAGTACTTC.